This TCR beta chain was sequenced in a study of Ad26.COV2.S vaccination and SARS-CoV-2 variants. Findings and caveats of the study: Compared with placebo recipients, vaccine recipients had higher spike-specific TCR breadth. Possibly, TCR breadth and depth analyses underestimated total T cell responses. With respect to non-spike TCR breadth, vaccine and placebo recipients were similar. Substantial response breadth was reportedly seen for spike-specific CD8+ and CD4+ T cells after vaccination.

Germline V lookup: CDR1 LGHDT, CDR2 YNNKEL (reference sequence). The CDR3 extends over 16 amino acids. V lost 1 base, J lost 8 bases, and 9 bases stayed unmatched. Sequencing was performed with immunoSEQ multiplex PCR; in TCRdb, only in-frame clones are kept and a portion is missing. Altogether around 350,000 clones are present, 92% being singletons, with the ten largest covering around 4.2%. As regards this clone: The antigen is not known.

The sequence derives from a human donor who had recovered from COVID-19. J is TRBJ2-4 and V is TRBV3-1 (or the pseudogene TRBV3-2), with 9 nucleotides matching TRBD2. The sample was peripheral blood, taken after recovery from COVID-19. DNA for the CDR3: TGTGCCAGCAGCCAAGTTGCGGGGGGGCCGTCGGACATTCAGTACTTC. This sequence encodes CASSQVAGGPSDIQYF.